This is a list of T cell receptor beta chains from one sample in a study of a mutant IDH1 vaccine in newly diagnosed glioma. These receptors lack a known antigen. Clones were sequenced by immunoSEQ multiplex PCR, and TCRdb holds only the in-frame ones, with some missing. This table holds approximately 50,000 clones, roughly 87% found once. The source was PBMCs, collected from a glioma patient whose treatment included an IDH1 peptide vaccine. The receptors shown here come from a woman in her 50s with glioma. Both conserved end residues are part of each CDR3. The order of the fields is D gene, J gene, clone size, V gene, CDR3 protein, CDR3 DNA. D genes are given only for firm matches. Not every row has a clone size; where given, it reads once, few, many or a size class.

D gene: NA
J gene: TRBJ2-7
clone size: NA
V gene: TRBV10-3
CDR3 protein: CAISESGQGSYEQYF
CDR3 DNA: TGTGCCATCAGTGAGTCAGGGCAGGGTAGCTACGAGCAGTACTTC

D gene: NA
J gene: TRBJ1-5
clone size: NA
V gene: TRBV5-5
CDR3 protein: CASSFARGNQPQHF
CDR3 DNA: TGTGCCAGCAGCTTTGCGCGCGGCAATCAGCCCCAGCATTTT

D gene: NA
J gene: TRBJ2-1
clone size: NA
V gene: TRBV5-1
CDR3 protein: CASKPVGGSYNEQFF
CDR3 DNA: TGCGCCAGCAAACCGGTCGGGGGCTCCTACAATGAGCAGTTCTTC

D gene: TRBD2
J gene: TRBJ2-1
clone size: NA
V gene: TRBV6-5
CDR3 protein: CASSSVAGGHNEQFF
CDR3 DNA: TGTGCCAGCAGTAGTGTAGCGGGGGGCCACAATGAGCAGTTCTTC

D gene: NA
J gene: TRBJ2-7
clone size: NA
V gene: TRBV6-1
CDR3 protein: CASSEGGFYEQYF
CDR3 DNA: TGTGCCAGCAGTGAAGGAGGGTTCTACGAGCAGTACTTC

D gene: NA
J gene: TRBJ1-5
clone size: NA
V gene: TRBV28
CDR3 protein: CASSTAYSNQPQHF
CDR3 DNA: TGTGCCAGCTCGACCGCTTATAGCAATCAGCCCCAGCATTTT

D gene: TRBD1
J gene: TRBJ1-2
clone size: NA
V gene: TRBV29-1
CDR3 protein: CSVAGTGNYGYTF
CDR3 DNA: TGCAGCGTGGCCGGGACAGGGAATTATGGCTACACCTTC

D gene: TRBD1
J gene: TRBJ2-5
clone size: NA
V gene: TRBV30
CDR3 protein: CAWTRQGLGETQYF
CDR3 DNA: TGTGCCTGGACTAGACAGGGTCTGGGGGAGACCCAGTACTTC

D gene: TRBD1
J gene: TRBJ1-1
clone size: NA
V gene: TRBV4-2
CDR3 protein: CASSQIQGANTEAFF
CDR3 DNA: TGTGCCAGCAGCCAGATACAGGGGGCGAACACTGAAGCTTTCTTT

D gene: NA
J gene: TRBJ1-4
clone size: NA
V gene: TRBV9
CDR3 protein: CASSVGGATNEKLFF
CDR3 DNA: TGTGCCAGCAGCGTAGGTGGAGCAACTAATGAAAAACTGTTTTTT

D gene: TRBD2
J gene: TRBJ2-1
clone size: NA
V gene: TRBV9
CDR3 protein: CASSVVDSGGYNEQFF
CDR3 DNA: TGTGCCAGCAGCGTAGTGGATAGCGGGGGGTACAATGAGCAGTTCTTC

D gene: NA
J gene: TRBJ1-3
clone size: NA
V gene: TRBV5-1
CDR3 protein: CASSLGRYSGNTIYF
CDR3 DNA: TGCGCCAGCAGCTTGGGACGGTACTCTGGAAACACCATATATTTT

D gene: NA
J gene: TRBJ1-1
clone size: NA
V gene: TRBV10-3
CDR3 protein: CAISEAPGGTNTEAFF
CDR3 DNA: TGTGCCATCAGTGAGGCTCCGGGGGGGACCAACACTGAAGCTTTCTTT

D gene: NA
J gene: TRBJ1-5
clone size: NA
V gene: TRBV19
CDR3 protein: CASSIDGVQPQHF
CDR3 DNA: TGTGCCAGTAGTATAGATGGGGTTCAGCCCCAGCATTTT

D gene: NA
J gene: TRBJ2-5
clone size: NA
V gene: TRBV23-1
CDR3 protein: CASSPDRTRRETQYF
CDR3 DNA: TGCGCCAGCAGTCCTGATCGCACCAGGAGGGAGACCCAGTACTTC

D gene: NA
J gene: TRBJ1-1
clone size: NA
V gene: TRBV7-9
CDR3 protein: CASRGFGAEAFF
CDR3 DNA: TGTGCCAGCAGAGGATTCGGGGCTGAAGCTTTCTTT

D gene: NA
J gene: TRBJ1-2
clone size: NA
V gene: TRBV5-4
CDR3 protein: CASSLEGIDGYTF
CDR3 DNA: TGTGCCAGCAGCTTGGAAGGGATTGATGGCTACACCTTC

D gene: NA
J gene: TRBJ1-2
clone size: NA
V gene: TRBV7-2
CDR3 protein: CASSPETGNYGYTF
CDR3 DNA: TGTGCCAGCAGCCCTGAGACGGGGAATTATGGCTACACCTTC

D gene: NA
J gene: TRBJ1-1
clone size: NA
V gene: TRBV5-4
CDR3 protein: CASNEGNTEAFF
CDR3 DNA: TGTGCCAGCAACGAGGGGAACACTGAAGCTTTCTTT

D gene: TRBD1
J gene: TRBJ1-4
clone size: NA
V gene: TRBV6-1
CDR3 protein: CASSGRDRDGGRLFF
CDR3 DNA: TGTGCCAGCAGTGGAAGGGACAGGGACGGTGGGAGACTGTTTTTT

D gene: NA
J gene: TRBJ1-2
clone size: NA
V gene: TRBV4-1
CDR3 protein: CASSQETEYTF
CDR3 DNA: TGCGCCAGCAGCCAAGAGACAGAATACACCTTC

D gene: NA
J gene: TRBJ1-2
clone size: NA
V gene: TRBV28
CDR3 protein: CASSYRDSNYGYTF
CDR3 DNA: TGTGCCAGCAGCTACAGGGATTCCAACTATGGCTACACCTTC

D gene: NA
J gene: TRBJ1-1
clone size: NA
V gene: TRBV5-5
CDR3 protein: CASSSDRLGGTAEAFF
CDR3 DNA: TGTGCCAGCAGCTCCGACAGACTAGGGGGAACGGCTGAAGCTTTCTTT

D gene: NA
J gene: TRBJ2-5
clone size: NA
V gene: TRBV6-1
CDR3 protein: CASSGTVIGQETQYF
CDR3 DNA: TGTGCCAGCAGTGGGACAGTTATCGGCCAAGAGACCCAGTACTTC

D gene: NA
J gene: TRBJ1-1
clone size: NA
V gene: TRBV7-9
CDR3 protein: CASSFRVKGLNTEAFF
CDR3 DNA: TGTGCCAGCAGCTTTAGGGTTAAGGGGCTGAACACTGAAGCTTTCTTT

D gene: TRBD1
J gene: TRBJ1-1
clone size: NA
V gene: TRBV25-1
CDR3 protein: CASSEGGTGNTEAFF
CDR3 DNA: TGTGCCAGCAGTGAGGGAGGGACAGGTAACACTGAAGCTTTCTTT

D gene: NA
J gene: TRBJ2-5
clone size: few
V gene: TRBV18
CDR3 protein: CASSPGEQETQYF
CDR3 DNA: TGTGCCAGCTCACCAGGGGAACAAGAGACCCAGTACTTC

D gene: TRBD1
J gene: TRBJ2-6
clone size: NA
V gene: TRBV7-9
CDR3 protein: CASSPRTGAANVLTF
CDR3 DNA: TGTGCCAGCAGCCCGAGGACAGGCGCGGCCAACGTCCTGACTTTC

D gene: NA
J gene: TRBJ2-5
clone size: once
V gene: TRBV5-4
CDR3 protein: CASSSPLNSAETQYF
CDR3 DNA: TGTGCCAGCAGCTCCCCTCTGAATTCTGCAGAGACCCAGTACTTC

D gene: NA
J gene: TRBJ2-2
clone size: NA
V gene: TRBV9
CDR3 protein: CACQGNTGELFF
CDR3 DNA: TGTGCATGCCAGGGGAACACCGGGGAGCTGTTTTTT

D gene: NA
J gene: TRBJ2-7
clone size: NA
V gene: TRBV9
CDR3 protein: CASGGRNEQYF
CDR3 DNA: TGTGCCAGCGGAGGGAGGAACGAGCAGTACTTC

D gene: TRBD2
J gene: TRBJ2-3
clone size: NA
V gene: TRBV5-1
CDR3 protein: CASSPRGLAGGGTDTQYF
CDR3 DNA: TGCGCCAGCAGCCCACGCGGACTAGCGGGGGGGGGCACAGATACGCAGTATTTT

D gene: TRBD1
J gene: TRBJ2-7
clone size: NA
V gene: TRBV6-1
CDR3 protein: CASSESGTGPSEQYF
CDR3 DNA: TGTGCCAGCAGTGAATCCGGGACAGGACCGAGCGAGCAGTACTTC

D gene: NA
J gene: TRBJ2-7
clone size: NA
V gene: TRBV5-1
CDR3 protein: CASSFNGADIYEQYF
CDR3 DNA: TGCGCCAGCAGCTTTAACGGGGCCGACATCTACGAGCAGTACTTC

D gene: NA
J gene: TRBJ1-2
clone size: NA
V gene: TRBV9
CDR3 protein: CASSAHPRTANYGYTF
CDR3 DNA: TGTGCCAGCAGCGCTCACCCTCGGACAGCTAACTATGGCTACACCTTC

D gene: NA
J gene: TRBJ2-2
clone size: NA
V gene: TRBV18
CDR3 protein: CASSPGTDSNTGELFF
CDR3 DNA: TGTGCCAGCTCACCGGGTACGGACTCGAACACCGGGGAGCTGTTTTTT

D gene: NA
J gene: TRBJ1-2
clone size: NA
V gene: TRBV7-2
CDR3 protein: CASSLEGVHGYTF
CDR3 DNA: TGTGCCAGCAGCTTAGAGGGGGTCCATGGCTACACCTTC

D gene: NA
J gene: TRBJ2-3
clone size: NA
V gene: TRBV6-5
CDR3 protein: CASGAAGSTDTQYF
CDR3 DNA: TGTGCCAGCGGCGCCGCGGGAAGCACAGATACGCAGTATTTT

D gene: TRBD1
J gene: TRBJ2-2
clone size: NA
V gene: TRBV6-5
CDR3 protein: CASSKGQGFTGELFF
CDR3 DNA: TGTGCCAGCAGCAAGGGACAGGGGTTCACCGGGGAGCTGTTTTTT

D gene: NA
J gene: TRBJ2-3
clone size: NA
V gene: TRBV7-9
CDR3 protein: CASSSRYTDTQYF
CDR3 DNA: TGTGCCAGCAGCTCACGCTACACAGATACGCAGTATTTT

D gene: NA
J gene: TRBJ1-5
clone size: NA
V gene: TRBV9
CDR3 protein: CASSADGGRGGNQPQHF
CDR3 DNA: TGTGCCAGCAGCGCGGATGGGGGGCGGGGCGGCAATCAGCCCCAGCATTTT